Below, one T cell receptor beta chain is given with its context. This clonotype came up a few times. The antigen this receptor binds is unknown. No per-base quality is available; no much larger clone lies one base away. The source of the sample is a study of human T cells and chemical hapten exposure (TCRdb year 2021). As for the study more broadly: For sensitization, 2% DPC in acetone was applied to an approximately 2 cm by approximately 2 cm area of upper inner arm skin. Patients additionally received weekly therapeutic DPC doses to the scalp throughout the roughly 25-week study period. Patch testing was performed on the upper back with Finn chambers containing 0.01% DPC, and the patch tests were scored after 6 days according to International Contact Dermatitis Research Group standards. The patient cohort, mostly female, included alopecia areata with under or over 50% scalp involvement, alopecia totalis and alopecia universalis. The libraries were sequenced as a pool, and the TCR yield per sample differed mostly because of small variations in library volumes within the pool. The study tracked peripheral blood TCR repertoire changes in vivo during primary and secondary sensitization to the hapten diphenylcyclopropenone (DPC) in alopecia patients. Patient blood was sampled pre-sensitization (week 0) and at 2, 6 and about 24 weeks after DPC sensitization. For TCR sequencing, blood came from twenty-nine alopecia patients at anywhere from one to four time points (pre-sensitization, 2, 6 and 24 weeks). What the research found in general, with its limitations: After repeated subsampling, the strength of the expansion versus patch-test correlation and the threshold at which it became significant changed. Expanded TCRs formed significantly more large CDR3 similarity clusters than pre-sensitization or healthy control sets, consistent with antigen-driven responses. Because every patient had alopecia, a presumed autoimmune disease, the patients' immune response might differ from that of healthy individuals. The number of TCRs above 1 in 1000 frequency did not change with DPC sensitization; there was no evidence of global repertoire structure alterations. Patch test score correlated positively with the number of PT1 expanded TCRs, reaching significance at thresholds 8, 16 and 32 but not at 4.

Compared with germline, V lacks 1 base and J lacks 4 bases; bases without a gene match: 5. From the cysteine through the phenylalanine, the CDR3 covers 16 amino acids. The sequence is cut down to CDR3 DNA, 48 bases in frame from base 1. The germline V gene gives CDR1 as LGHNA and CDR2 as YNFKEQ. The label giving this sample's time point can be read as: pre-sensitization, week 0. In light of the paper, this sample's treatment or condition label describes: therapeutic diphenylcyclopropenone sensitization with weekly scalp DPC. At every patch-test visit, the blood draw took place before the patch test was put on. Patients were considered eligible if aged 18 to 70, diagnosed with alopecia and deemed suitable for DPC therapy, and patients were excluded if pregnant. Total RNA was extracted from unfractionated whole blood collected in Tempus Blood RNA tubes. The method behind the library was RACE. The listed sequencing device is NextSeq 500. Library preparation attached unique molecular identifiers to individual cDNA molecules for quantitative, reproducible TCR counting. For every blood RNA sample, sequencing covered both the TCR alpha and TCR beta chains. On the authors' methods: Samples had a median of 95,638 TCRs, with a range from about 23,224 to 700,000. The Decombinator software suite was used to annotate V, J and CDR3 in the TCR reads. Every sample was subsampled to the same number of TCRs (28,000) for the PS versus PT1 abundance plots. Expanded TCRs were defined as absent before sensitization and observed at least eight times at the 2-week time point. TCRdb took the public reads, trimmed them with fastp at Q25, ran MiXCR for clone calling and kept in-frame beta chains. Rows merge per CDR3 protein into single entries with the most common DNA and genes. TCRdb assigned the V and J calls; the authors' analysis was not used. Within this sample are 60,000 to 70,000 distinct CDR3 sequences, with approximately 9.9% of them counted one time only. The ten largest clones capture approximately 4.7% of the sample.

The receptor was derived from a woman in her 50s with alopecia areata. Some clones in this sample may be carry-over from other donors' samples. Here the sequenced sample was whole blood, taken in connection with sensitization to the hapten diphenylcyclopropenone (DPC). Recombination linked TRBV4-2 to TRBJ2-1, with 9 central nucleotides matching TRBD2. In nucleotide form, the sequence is TGTGCCAGCAGCCAAGCTAGCGGGGAAACATACAATGAGCAGTTCTTC. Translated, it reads CASSQASGETYNEQFF.